The 14 T cell receptor beta chains in this list originate from one sample, sequenced in a study of breast tumors, draining lymph nodes, adjacent tissues. Breast cancer patients provided tissue from their axillary draining lymph nodes. One entry per CDR3 protein results from TCRdb running MiXCR on the multiplex PCR reads. In the table there are tens of thousands of distinct CDR3 sequences, over 25% of which are singletons. Source material: axillary lymph node tissue. The receptor source for this set is a female donor with breast cancer. Some clones in this sample may be carry-over from other donors' samples.

A word on this clonotype: A junction boundary mismatches the germline segment, possibly from a read error. The CDR3 spells CASSLIAGGPIGTRELFF. As DNA, the CDR3 is TGTGCCAGCAGCTTAATAGCGGGAGGGCCGATCGGCACCAGGGAGCTGTTTTTT. This chain connects TRBV7-3 to TRBJ2-2, with TRBD2 matching over 11 bases. Germline CDR1 reads SGHTA; CDR2 reads FQGTGA. The CDR3 contains 18 residues. Using reference TRBV7-3 and TRBJ2-2 for the parts outside the CDR3, the full variable domain is GAGVSQTPSNKVTEKGKYVELRCDPISGHTALYWYRQSLGQGPEFLIYFQGTGAADDSGLPNDRFFAVRPEGSVSTLKIQRTERGDSAVYLCASSLIAGGPIGTRELFFGEGSRLTVL.

This clonotype appeared a single time. The genes are TRBV12-3 or TRBV12-4 and TRBJ2-7; D unresolved. This CDR3 region has 12 residues. The germline V and J ends were trimmed by 6 bases and 4 bases, with 10 bases remaining between them. For the CDR3, the DNA is TGTGCCAGCAGGGGCGACTTTTACGAGCAGTACTTC. This translates into CASRGDFYEQYF.

In its sample, this clonotype was seen many times. The chain is built from TRBV7-2 and TRBJ2-1, with D perhaps matching TRBD2 (5 bases). The V gene lost 0 bases and the J gene lost 13 bases, with 10 bases spanning the gap. Germline V CDR1 and CDR2: SGHTA, FQGNSA. CDR3 length: 12 residues. The CDR3 DNA reads TGTGCCAGCAGCTTAGCGGGGAGCAGACAGTTCTTC. It specifies CASSLAGSRQFF.

This clonotype was recorded at least ten times. V and J are TRBV20-1 and TRBJ1-4, with TRBD1 as a possible D gene (6 bases). This CDR3 comprises 13 residues. The V and J ends lost 3 bases and 12 bases respectively, with 17 bases between them. Germline V gives CDR1 DFQATT, CDR2 SNEGSKA (reference sequence). CDR3 region: CSASERQDRQLFF. CDR3 DNA sequence: TGCAGTGCTAGTGAGAGACAGGACCGCCAACTGTTTTTT.

This clonotype was counted many times. The chain carries TRBV29-1 and TRBJ1-2; D not certain. The CDR3 consists of 11 residues. The germline V gene encodes CDR1 SQVTM and CDR2 ANQGSEA. V dropped 4 bases and J dropped 6 bases, with 9 bases sitting between them. The CDR3 is CSVGSQDGYTF. CDR3 nucleotide sequence: TGCAGCGTTGGCAGTCAGGATGGCTACACCTTC.

In this sample, this clonotype turned up many times. The J gene is TRBJ1-6, the V gene TRBV30; 7 bases map to TRBD1. V was pared by 2 bases and J by 5 bases, with 9 bases of the junction left unmatched. The CDR3 runs 16 residues. Germline-derived CDR1 and CDR2 are GTSNPN and SVGIG (reference sequence). The CDR3 is CAWSFPGTADNSPLHF. The CDR3 nucleotides are TGTGCCTGGAGTTTCCCCGGGACAGCCGATAATTCACCCCTCCACTTT.

This clonotype was observed at least ten times. The chain has TRBV5-1 and TRBJ2-7; 13 bases align to TRBD2. V gave up 3 bases and J gave up 4 bases; unmatched junction bases: 10. The CDR3 extends over 17 amino acids. CDR1 and CDR2 from the germline V gene are SGHRS and YFSETQ. Written as DNA, the CDR3 is TGCGCCAGCAGCTGGGAGACTAGCGGGAGGAGAAGTTACGAGCAGTACTTC. It yields the protein CASSWETSGRRSYEQYF.

This clonotype was counted many times. The gene calls are TRBV6-5 and TRBJ2-5; 7 nucleotides agree with TRBD1. The CDR3 contains 15 residues. Germline CDR1 is MNHEY and CDR2 is SVGAGI. Unmatched junction bases numbered 6, after V lost 0 bases and J lost 5 bases. CDR3 nucleotide sequence: TGTGCCAGCAGTTACTCGGGACAGCCCGGGGAGACCCAGTACTTC. This gives the protein CASSYSGQPGETQYF.

V gene TRBV4-3 combines with J gene TRBJ2-7; D may be TRBD2 (6 bases). Germline V gives CDR1 LGHNA, CDR2 YSLEER. V was pared by 7 bases and J by 1 base, with 17 bases between. This CDR3 region has 15 residues. Here the CDR3 DNA reads TGCGCCAGCACCCTCGAGATGGGGAGGTCCTACGAGCAGTACTTC. It yields the protein CASTLEMGRSYEQYF.

Many counts were recorded for this clonotype. The rearrangement links TRBV14 to TRBJ2-2, with 10 bases lining up with TRBD1. Trimming cost V 5 bases and J 7 bases; bases outside gene matches: 4. Germline CDR1 SGHDN, CDR2 FVKESK. The CDR3 loop spans 14 amino acids. Here the CDR3 DNA reads TGTGCCAGCAGCAGGGACAGGGGTCACGGGGAGCTGTTTTTT. It translates to CASSRDRGHGELFF.

This clonotype has ten or more counts. The genes are TRBV5-6 and TRBJ2-3; unclear D gene. Trimming took 0 bases from V and 5 from J, leaving 13 bases between them. Germline V gene data show CDR1 as SGHDT and CDR2 as YYEEEE. CDR3 size: 15 residues. In DNA, the CDR3 is TGTGCCAGCAGCTTGGCTCTTGCCATTGGAGATACGCAGTATTTT. Its translation: CASSLALAIGDTQYF.

Notes on this clonotype: One end of the junction is discordant with germline, which a read error may explain. This chain uses TRBV7-2 with TRBJ1-5; D call uncertain. The CDR3 runs to 14 residues. Germline CDR1 SGHTA, CDR2 FQGNSA. In nucleotides, the CDR3 is TGTGCCAACAGCCCACGGTTAGCTGGTGGGCCCCAGCATTTT. As protein: CANSPRLAGGPQHF.

This clonotype was found many times. The V and J genes are TRBV20-1 and TRBJ2-1, with TRBD2 matching 8 bases. CDR1 and CDR2 (germline): DFQATT, SNEGSKA (reference sequence). Unmatched junction bases numbered 18, after V lost 7 bases and J lost 7 bases. The CDR3 has 16 amino acids. CDR3 sequence reads: CSVSGGREPDGNEQFF. CDR3 coding DNA: TGCAGTGTCTCGGGGGGGCGGGAGCCCGATGGGAATGAGCAGTTCTTC.

The rearrangement joins TRBV2 to TRBJ2-5; D not certain. Germline V gene lookup returns CDR1 SNHLY and CDR2 FYNNEI. V was trimmed by 2 bases and J by 4 bases, leaving 14 bases between them. This CDR3 contains 15 residues. CDR3 protein: CASSERVGSGETQYF. DNA of the CDR3: TGTGCCAGCAGTGAAAGGGTAGGAAGTGGAGAGACCCAGTACTTC.